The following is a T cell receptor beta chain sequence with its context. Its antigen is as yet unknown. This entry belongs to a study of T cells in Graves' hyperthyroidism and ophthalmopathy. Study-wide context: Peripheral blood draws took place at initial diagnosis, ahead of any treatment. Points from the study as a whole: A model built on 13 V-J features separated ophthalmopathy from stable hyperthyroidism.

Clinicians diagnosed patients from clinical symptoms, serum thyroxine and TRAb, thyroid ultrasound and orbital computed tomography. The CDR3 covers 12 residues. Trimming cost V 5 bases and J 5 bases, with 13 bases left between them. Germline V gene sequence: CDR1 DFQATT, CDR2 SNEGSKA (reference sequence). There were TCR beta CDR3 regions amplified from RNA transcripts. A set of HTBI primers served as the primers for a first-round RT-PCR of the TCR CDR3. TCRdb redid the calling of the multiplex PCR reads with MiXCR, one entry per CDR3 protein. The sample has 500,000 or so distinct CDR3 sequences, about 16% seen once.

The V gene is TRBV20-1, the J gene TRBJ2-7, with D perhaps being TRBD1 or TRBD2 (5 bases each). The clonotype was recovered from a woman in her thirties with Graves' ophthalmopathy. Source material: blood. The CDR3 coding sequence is TGCAGTGCTGGTGGGGGTGGCAACGAGCAGTACTTC. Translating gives CSAGGGGNEQYF.